This T cell receptor beta chain comes out of a study of blood T cell repertoires in COVID-19. Study-wide background: The United States, Italy and Spain were the sources of the acute and convalescent COVID-19 samples. Sample material is recorded as cDNA or gDNA derived from T cells, B-cell-depleted T cells, or PBMCs.

This clone showed up just a few times. In the source study's methods: From reference gene primer amplification, estimates of nucleated cell counts were derived. The protocol was immunoSEQ multiplex PCR, while the TCRdb copy is restricted to in-frame clones and leaves out a portion. Clone size and V and J calls were adopted from that table, with D and trimming inferred from the DNA. The data hold some 250,000 clones, with approximately 80% observed a single time. Trimming left V 6 bases short and J 1 base short, with 16 bases between. CDR1 is SGHDT and CDR2 is YYEEEE in the germline V gene. The CDR3 has 15 amino acids.

Sequencing was carried out using peripheral blood. The receptor comes from a man younger than 45 who had recovered from COVID-19. This sequence joins TRBV5-6 and TRBJ1-1, with no clear D. In nucleotides, the CDR3 is TGTGCCAGCACTCGCTCGGGGTTTAGGAACACTGAAGCTTTCTTT. Its translation: CASTRSGFRNTEAFF.